This T cell receptor (beta chain) is from a study of T cell clonotyping in hematopoietic cell transplantation. Recipient blood drawn about 28 days pretransplant and days 30, 100, 180 after. TCRdb's table, derived via immunoSEQ multiplex PCR, lists solely in-frame clones and lacks some. The sample holds approximately 15,000 clones, roughly 84% seen once. Study-wide points: Broader posttransplant TCR repertoire diversity was predicted by graft donor and pretransplant recipient Inverse Simpson Index values. Recipient TCR diversity dropped after transplant; expanded clonotypes rose from day 30 to 180. No sorting was done, leaving CD4 and CD8 contributions mixed.

A remark on this clone: What it binds is unknown.

CDR3 length equals 18 residues. CDR1 is SEHNR and CDR2 is FQNEAQ in the germline V gene (reference sequence). V shed 0 bases and J 0 bases; nucleotides not matched to a gene: 9. The clonotype was recovered from a male patient aged 55 to 70 who had an allogeneic stem cell transplant from a related donor, so the T cells may come from the graft donor. Some clones in this sample may be carry-over from other donors' samples. The rearrangement links TRBV7-9 to TRBJ2-5, with TRBD1 identical over 8 bases. The source was PBMCs, collected 100 days after allogeneic stem cell transplant. DNA for the CDR3: TGTGCCAGCAGCTTAGCTCTCTCTTTGACAGGGGACCAAGAGACCCAGTACTTC. Encoded protein: CASSLALSLTGDQETQYF.